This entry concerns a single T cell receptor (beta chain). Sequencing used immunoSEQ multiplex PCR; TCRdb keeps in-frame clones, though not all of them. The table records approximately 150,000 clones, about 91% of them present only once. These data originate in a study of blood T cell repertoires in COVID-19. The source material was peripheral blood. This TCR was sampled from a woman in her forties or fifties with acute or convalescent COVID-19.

This CDR3 reads CASGITITDTQYF. In DNA form, the CDR3 reads TGTGCCTCAGGTATAACGATCACAGATACGCAGTATTTT. This chain uses TRBV19 with TRBJ2-3; D is unresolved. V gave up 11 bases and J gave up 2 bases, with 14 bases separating them. This CDR3 contains 13 residues. The germline CDR1 and CDR2 sequences are LNHDA and SQIVND (reference sequence).